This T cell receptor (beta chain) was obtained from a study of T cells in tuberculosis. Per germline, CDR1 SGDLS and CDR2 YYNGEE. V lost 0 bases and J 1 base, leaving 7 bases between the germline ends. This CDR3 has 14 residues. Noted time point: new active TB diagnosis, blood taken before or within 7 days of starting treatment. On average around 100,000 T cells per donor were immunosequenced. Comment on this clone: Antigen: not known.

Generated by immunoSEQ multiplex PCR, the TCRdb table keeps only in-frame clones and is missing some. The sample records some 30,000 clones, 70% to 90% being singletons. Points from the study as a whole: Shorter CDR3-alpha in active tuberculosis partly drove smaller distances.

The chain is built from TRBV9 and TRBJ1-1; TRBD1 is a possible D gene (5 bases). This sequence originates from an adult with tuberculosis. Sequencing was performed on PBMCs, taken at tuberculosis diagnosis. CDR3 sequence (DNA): TGTGCCAGCAGCGTAGAGACAGCGAACACTGAAGCTTTCTTT. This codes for CASSVETANTEAFF.